The clone carrying this TCR beta chain has a handful of counts. Its cognate antigen is unknown. CDR1 GTSNPN and CDR2 SVGIG come from the germline V gene (reference sequence). There are 19 residues in the CDR3. V was clipped by 3 bases and J by 12 bases; unmatched bases: 22. The data are from a study of regulatory T cells in long-lasting Graves disease. The time point is: persistent/refractory GD, antithyroid drugs over 5 years with positive TRAb. Preparation of the TCR library used RNA extracted from PBMCs. Study-wide results and limits: The study examined only peripheral blood, not thyroid tissue.

Construction of TCR beta libraries relied on iRepertoire HTBI primers and on Arm-PCR targeting CDR3 regions. As handled by the study authors: Segment identification across samples yielded around 61 TRBV and around 13 TRBJ segments. TCRdb recomputed calls from the multiplex PCR reads with MiXCR, one row per CDR3 protein. These V and J calls rely on TCRdb rather than the paper's analysis. The sample contains roughly 300,000 distinct CDR3 sequences, roughly a fifth of which appear only once. The specimen comprised peripheral blood mononuclear cells (PBMCs), sampled when the disease was refractory, from a patient treated with antithyroid drugs. The receptor's source is a female donor with Graves disease. The chain employs TRBV30 and TRBJ1-6, with TRBD1 matching over 11 bases. In DNA, the CDR3 is TGTGCCTGGAGCCACGGGACAGGGGGATTAGGGATTCAAGATCGACCCCTCCACTTT. It is translated as CAWSHGTGGLGIQDRPLHF.